This T cell receptor beta chain stems from a study of blood T cell repertoires in COVID-19. TCRdb's copy holds only in-frame clones and misses some; the assay was immunoSEQ multiplex PCR. This sample carries tens of thousands of clones, 80% to 95% of them seen once, and the ten largest clones take about 16%. Trimming cost V 4 bases and J 8 bases, with 6 bases left between them. Germline V gene data show CDR1 as LNHDA and CDR2 as SQIVND (reference sequence). The CDR3 totals 11 residues. This receptor was taken from an elderly man with acute or convalescent COVID-19. Specimen: peripheral blood. The rearrangement links TRBV19 to TRBJ2-4; tentative D call: TRBD2 (6 bases). Here the CDR3 DNA reads TGTGCCAGTAGTACGGGGGACATTCAGTACTTC. This sequence encodes CASSTGDIQYF.